These T cell receptor beta chains were read from a single sample in a study of shared clonotypes between healthy human individuals. Profiling relied on immunoSEQ multiplex PCR, and the TCRdb table lists in-frame clones only, not all of them. The sample lists under 2.5 million clones, just under 95% occurring once. Sequenced: naive CD4+ T cells from PBMCs. The receptors were gathered from a man aged 18 to 35 in good health. Some clones in this sample may be carry-over from other donors' samples. The CDR3 runs from the conserved cysteine through the conserved F or W. D genes are given only for firm matches. Not every row has a clone size; where given, it reads once, few, many or a size class.

TRBJ2-2 | TRBV5-1 | . | . | TGCGCCAGCAGCTTGTTAGTGGGGGCGAACACCGGGGAGCTGTTTTTT | CASSLLVGANTGELFF
TRBJ2-3 | TRBV5-1 | . | . | TGCGCCAGCAGCTTGACCAGGGGCCCAGATACGCAGTATTTT | CASSLTRGPDTQYF
TRBJ2-2 | TRBV2 | . | . | TGTGCCAGCAGTGCACCGAGGTTGACCGGGGAGCTGTTTTTT | CASSAPRLTGELFF
TRBJ2-1 | TRBV6-5 | . | TRBD2 | TGTGCCAGCAGAAAGACTAGCGGGCCGAGCAATGAGCAGTTCTTC | CASRKTSGPSNEQFF
TRBJ2-1 | TRBV6-5 | once | . | TGTGCCAGCAGTTACTCCGGGACTCGCTCCTACAATGAGCAGTTCTTC | CASSYSGTRSYNEQFF
TRBJ1-5 | TRBV7-9 | . | TRBD1 | TGTGCCAGCAGCCCCAGGGGGCAAGGTAGCAATCAGCCCCAGCATTTT | CASSPRGQGSNQPQHF
TRBJ2-7 | TRBV18 | . | TRBD1 | TGTGCCAGCTCATGGACAGGGATGCCTATCGAGCAGTACTTC | CASSWTGMPIEQYF
TRBJ1-1 | TRBV7-2 | . | . | TGTGCCAGCAGCGGGGGGCCGAACACTGAAGCTTTCTTT | CASSGGPNTEAFF
TRBJ2-5 | TRBV28 | . | . | TGTGCCAGCAGCCCAATCGATTTTACCTCCCGAGAGACCCAGTACTTC | CASSPIDFTSRETQYF
TRBJ1-2 | TRBV6-5 | . | . | TGTGCCAGCAGTTACCTCCGGGGCAGCCCCTATGGCTACACCTTC | CASSYLRGSPYGYTF
TRBJ2-7 | TRBV11-3 | . | TRBD1 | TGTGCCAGCAGCCCCAAATCGCGACAGGGAAACTACGAGCAGTACTTC | CASSPKSRQGNYEQYF
TRBJ2-4 | TRBV4-1 | . | . | TGCGCCAGCAGCCAAGAGCCAGGGGGGTTGGCCATTCAGTACTTC | CASSQEPGGLAIQYF
TRBJ2-7 | TRBV15 | . | . | TGTGCCACCGGGCAGTACTCCTACGAGCAGTACTTC | CATGQYSYEQYF
TRBJ1-2 | TRBV7-9 | few | TRBD1 | TGTGCCAGCAGCTCTTCCGGACAGGAGCTCCCCAGGGGCTACACCTTC | CASSSSGQELPRGYTF
TRBJ2-1 | TRBV18 | . | . | TGTGCCAGCTCACCGGGGCAGGCGGTCTACTCCTACAATGAGCAGTTCTTC | CASSPGQAVYSYNEQFF
TRBJ2-5 | TRBV6-1 | . | . | TGTGCCAGCAGTGAAGCGGGGGGGGGCCGGGAGACCCAGTACTTC | CASSEAGGGRETQYF
TRBJ2-7 | TRBV7-2 | . | TRBD2 | TGTGCCAGCAGCTCTGGTGGTAGCGGGGCGTCCTACGAGCAGTACTTC | CASSSGGSGASYEQYF
TRBJ2-1 | TRBV5-1 | . | . | TGCGCCAGCAGCTCGAACGTGCGTACTGAGCAGTTCTTC | CASSSNVRTEQFF
TRBJ2-7 | TRBV18 | . | TRBD2 | TGTGCCAGCTCACCGGCTAGCGGGTACCTCTCCTACGAGCAGTACTTC | CASSPASGYLSYEQYF
TRBJ1-1 | TRBV10-3 | . | . | TGTGCCATCAGTGAGTCCGGGGGGAGGACTGAAGCTTTCTTT | CAISESGGRTEAFF
TRBJ2-7 | TRBV19 | . | TRBD1 | TGTGCCAGTACGGAAACAGGGGGCGAGCAGTACTTC | CASTETGGEQYF
TRBJ2-7 | TRBV7-9 | . | TRBD2 | TGTGCCAGCAGCCCAAGGACTAGCGGGAGCTACGAGCAGTACTTC | CASSPRTSGSYEQYF
TRBJ1-3 | TRBV2 | few | . | TGTGCCAGCTGCAGGGACCCCTCTGGAAACACCATATATTTT | CASCRDPSGNTIYF
TRBJ2-7 | TRBV6-1 | once | TRBD2 | TGTGCCAGCAGCGGACTAGCGGGCTCCTACGAGCAGTACTTC | CASSGLAGSYEQYF
TRBJ1-1 | TRBV7-3 | . | TRBD1 | TGTGCCAGCAGCTTAATAGGGACAGGGGGTTCGGGGACCACTGAAGCTTTCTTT | CASSLIGTGGSGTTEAFF
TRBJ2-7 | TRBV28 | . | . | TGTGCCAGCAGTACGGCCACTTTCCAAAAAACAGGGTATGCACCCTGGGAGCAGTACTTC | CASSTATFQKTGYAPWEQYF
TRBJ2-1 | TRBV9 | . | . | TGTGCCAGCAGCGTAGTTGGGGACCGAGGGGATGAGCAGTTCTTC | CASSVVGDRGDEQFF
TRBJ2-7 | TRBV21-1 | . | . | TGTGCCAGCAGCAAATACGCCGACCGCGGCCACGAGCAGTACTTC | CASSKYADRGHEQYF
TRBJ2-3 | TRBV7-2 | . | . | TGTGCCAGCAGTTCAACAGGGTCCCCAGATACGCAGTATTTT | CASSSTGSPDTQYF
TRBJ2-3 | TRBV28 | once | TRBD2 | TGTGCCAGCAGTTTTGGAGCGGGAGGGCCTAAGGAAGATACGCAGTATTTT | CASSFGAGGPKEDTQYF
TRBJ2-7 | TRBV28 | . | . | TGTGCCAGCAGTTTATGGGCCGGCTACGAGCAGTACTTC | CASSLWAGYEQYF
TRBJ1-2 | TRBV5-1 | . | TRBD1 | TGCGCCAGCAGCTTGGCCGGGACAGGGGGCGGCTACACCTTC | CASSLAGTGGGYTF
TRBJ2-3 | TRBV9 | . | . | TGTGCCAGCAGCGTAGTACGCACAGATACGCAGTATTTT | CASSVVRTDTQYF